These T cell receptor beta chains were read from a single sample in a study of blood T cells in healthy people across ages. TCRdb redid the calling of the 5' RACE reads with MiXCR, one entry per CDR3 protein. Of 2 million or so distinct CDR3 sequences listed, 49% were seen once; the top ten hold about 2.1%. Sequencing was performed on blood. These receptor sequences come from a woman aged 40 to 50 in good health. Both conserved end residues are part of each CDR3. Fields, in order: J gene, V gene, D gene, clone size, CDR3 protein, CDR3 DNA. A D gene is named only where the DNA matches it firmly. The size of a clone is reported for some rows only, either as once, few or many, or as a class for expanded clones.

TRBJ2-5,TRBV7-2,TRBD2,.,CASSLVGGGALETQYF,TGTGCCAGCAGCTTAGTTGGCGGGGGGGCTCTCGAGACCCAGTACTTC
TRBJ1-1,TRBV13,.,.,CASSRRGGEAPEAFF,TGTGCCAGCAGTCGACGGGGAGGTGAGGCCCCTGAAGCTTTCTTT
TRBJ2-7,TRBV27,TRBD2,.,CASSLSSGAIYEQYF,TGTGCCAGCAGTTTGTCTAGCGGGGCCATCTACGAGCAGTACTTC
TRBJ2-3,TRBV6-5,.,.,CASSYSGTGSTDTQYF,TGTGCCAGCAGTTATTCCGGGACCGGGAGCACAGATACGCAGTATTTT
TRBJ2-5,TRBV28,.,few,CASGEAGSSETQYF,TGTGCCAGCGGGGAGGCAGGGTCGAGCGAGACCCAGTACTTC
TRBJ2-7,TRBV20-1,TRBD2,.,CSARVASGFSYEQYF,TGCAGTGCTAGGGTAGCTAGCGGGTTCTCCTACGAGCAGTACTTC
TRBJ1-6,TRBV20-1,TRBD1,.,CSARGGGDRGWNSPLHF,TGCAGTGCTAGAGGGGGCGGGGACAGGGGGTGGAATTCACCCCTCCACTTT
TRBJ1-2,TRBV27,TRBD1,.,CASSPQADRGRRGYTF,TGTGCCAGCAGTCCACAGGCTGACAGGGGGCGCCGGGGCTACACCTTC
TRBJ1-2,TRBV28,.,.,CASTVGRNYGYTF,TGTGCCAGCACTGTGGGGCGGAACTATGGCTACACCTTC
TRBJ1-5,TRBV4-2,.,.,CASSQGSMGNQPQHF,TGTGCCAGCAGCCAAGGCTCGATGGGGAATCAGCCCCAGCATTTT
TRBJ2-6,TRBV29-1,TRBD1,.,CSVRDRGSSGANVLTF,TGCAGCGTCCGGGACAGGGGTTCCTCTGGGGCCAACGTCCTGACTTTC
TRBJ2-7,TRBV6-2/TRBV6-3,TRBD1,.,CASSYTAGQGLSYEQYF,TGTGCCAGCAGTTACACGGCCGGACAGGGGCTTTCCTACGAGCAGTACTTC
TRBJ1-4,TRBV6-2/TRBV6-3,.,.,CASRQSTGVNEKLFF,TGTGCCAGCAGACAATCGACAGGCGTGAATGAAAAACTGTTTTTT
TRBJ2-1,TRBV9,.,few,CASSDGTTYNEQFF,TGTGCCAGCAGCGACGGGACGACCTACAATGAGCAGTTCTTC
TRBJ2-3,TRBV7-9,.,.,CASNLAWTDTQYF,TGTGCCAGCAACTTAGCTTGGACAGATACGCAGTATTTT
TRBJ2-7,TRBV20-1,.,few,CSAKGAGGSYEQYF,TGCAGTGCCAAAGGGGCAGGGGGGTCCTACGAGCAGTACTTC
TRBJ1-2,TRBV4-3,TRBD1,.,CASSQTIQGGYGYTF,TGCGCCAGCAGCCAAACTATTCAGGGGGGCTATGGCTACACCTTC
TRBJ2-7,TRBV28,TRBD2,.,CASYPGGPYEQYF,TGTGCCAGCTATCCGGGGGGGCCCTACGAGCAGTACTTC
TRBJ2-5,TRBV7-9,.,many,CASSLDQQQETQYF,TGTGCCAGCAGCTTAGATCAACAGCAAGAGACCCAGTACTTC
TRBJ2-6,TRBV3-1,.,.,CASSQERWDAGANVLTF,TGTGCCAGCAGCCAAGAGAGGTGGGATGCTGGGGCCAACGTCCTGACTTTC
TRBJ2-7,TRBV14,.,.,CASSQRRGARRQYF,TGTGCCAGCAGCCAAAGGCGGGGAGCCAGACGGCAGTACTTC
TRBJ1-4,TRBV28,.,.,CASSVGYNEKLFF,TGTGCCAGCAGTGTAGGGTATAATGAAAAACTGTTTTTT
TRBJ1-2,TRBV4-3,.,few,CASLGANGYTF,TGCGCCAGCCTGGGGGCGAATGGCTACACCTTC
TRBJ2-7,TRBV12-3/TRBV12-4,TRBD1,.,CASTWDREDYEQYF,TGTGCCAGCACCTGGGACAGGGAAGACTACGAGCAGTACTTC
TRBJ1-2,TRBV6-5,.,few,CASTTGSGYTF,TGTGCCAGCACAACAGGGTCCGGCTACACCTTC
TRBJ2-1,TRBV10-3,TRBD2,many,CAISESTSGNEQFF,TGTGCCATCAGTGAGTCGACTAGCGGGAATGAGCAGTTCTTC
TRBJ2-4,TRBV15,.,.,CATSREARAENIQYF,TGTGCCACCAGCAGAGAGGCCAGGGCCGAAAACATTCAGTACTTC
TRBJ1-2,TRBV7-3,.,.,CASSFHTENGYTF,TGTGCCAGCAGCTTTCATACTGAGAATGGCTACACCTTC